This is a list of T cell receptor beta chains from one sample in a study of T cells in tumors after PD-1 blockade. Repertoires were generated with immunoSEQ multiplex PCR, while TCRdb's copy carries only in-frame clones and drops some. The sample comprises approximately 13,000 clones, roughly 82% of which are singletons, and around 25% rests with the top ten. The source material was PBMCs, sampled after anti-PD-1 treatment. The receptors stem from a human donor with basal cell carcinoma. The CDR3 runs from the conserved cysteine through the conserved F or W. The D gene is left open where the match is weak. Clone size is not always given. Where it is, it says once, few, many or a class for expanded clones.

size,D,V,J,DNA,CDR3
-,-,TRBV7-9,TRBJ2-3,TGTGCCAGCAGCATCCGGGACTTGGGAGATACGCAGTATTTT,CASSIRDLGDTQYF
-,-,TRBV21-1,TRBJ2-1,TGTGCCAGCAGCAAAGGGAGGAAGGCAGGGGTTTGGGATGAGCAGTTCTTC,CASSKGRKAGVWDEQFF
-,-,TRBV3-1/TRBV3-2,TRBJ1-2,TGTGCCAGCAGCCAAGATCCTCCCTATGGCTACACCTTC,CASSQDPPYGYTF
-,-,TRBV27,TRBJ2-7,TGTGCCAGCGTTGAACGACCGGGACACCCCTACGAGCAGTACTTC,CASVERPGHPYEQYF
once,-,TRBV7-9,TRBJ2-3,TGTGCCAGCAGCTTAGTGGATACGCAGTATTTT,CASSLVDTQYF
-,-,TRBV28,TRBJ1-3,TGTGCCAGCAGTTTTGGGGGGTATGGAAACACCATATATTTT,CASSFGGYGNTIYF
-,-,TRBV24-1,TRBJ2-3,TGTGCCACCAGTGATTTGGGAGCGAGCACAGATACGCAGTATTTT,CATSDLGASTDTQYF
-,TRBD1,TRBV11-1,TRBJ2-7,TGTGCCAGCAGCCGGACAGGCTACGAGCAGTACTTC,CASSRTGYEQYF
few,-,TRBV28,TRBJ1-1,TGTGCCAGCAGTGCCGCCCTAGTTATAACGACTGAAGCTTTCTTT,CASSAALVITTEAFF
-,TRBD1,TRBV28,TRBJ1-4,TGTGCCAGCAGTTTTATGCAGCAGGGGGTAGGAGAAAAACTGTTTTTT,CASSFMQQGVGEKLFF
-,TRBD2,TRBV4-2,TRBJ2-7,TGTGCCAGCAGCCAAGAAGGGGGACTAGCGGGAGTAGGGTACGAGCAGTACTTC,CASSQEGGLAGVGYEQYF
-,-,TRBV28,TRBJ1-2,TGTGCCAGCAGGGCAACCAGAGGGGGCTACACCTTC,CASRATRGGYTF
once,-,TRBV27,TRBJ1-5,TGTGCCAGCAGTTTGGGTCCGGAAGGCAATCAGCCCCAGCATTTT,CASSLGPEGNQPQHF
-,TRBD2,TRBV5-1,TRBJ2-5,TGCGCCAGCAGCTTGGGGCTAGCGGGGGGCCGGGAGACCCAGTACTTC,CASSLGLAGGRETQYF
-,-,TRBV5-6,TRBJ1-4,TGTGCCAGCAGCTTGAGCGCGGCAGTTGAAAAACTGTTTTTT,CASSLSAAVEKLFF
-,TRBD1,TRBV5-5,TRBJ1-1,TGTGCCAGCAGCCCGAGGACAGGGGGGAACACTGAAGCTTTCTTT,CASSPRTGGNTEAFF
-,-,TRBV6-5,TRBJ2-3,TGTGCCAGCAGTCGCGCCAGAGGCACAGATACGCAGTATTTT,CASSRARGTDTQYF
-,TRBD1,TRBV5-1,TRBJ1-1,TGCGCCAGCAAGGGGGCGGTTTCGTCCAGGTGGGCCACTGAAGCTTTCTTT,CASKGAVSSRWATEAFF
-,-,TRBV4-2,TRBJ1-6,TGTGCCAGCAGCCCAAGACGACAAGACGATTCACCCCTCCACTTT,CASSPRRQDDSPLHF
-,-,TRBV4-1,TRBJ1-5,TGCGCCAGCAGCCAAGATTTGCGGGGCAATCAGCCCCAGCATTTT,CASSQDLRGNQPQHF
-,-,TRBV19,TRBJ2-3,TGTGCCAGTAGCAACGGAGGGGGCTTCGCAGATACGCAGTATTTT,CASSNGGGFADTQYF
-,-,TRBV11-1,TRBJ2-7,TGTGCCAGCAGCCCCGGACCGACGTACGAGCAGTACTTC,CASSPGPTYEQYF
-,-,TRBV9,TRBJ1-2,TGTGCCAGCAGCACGCCGGGGCTTAACTATGGCTACACCTTC,CASSTPGLNYGYTF
-,-,TRBV7-2,TRBJ2-1,TGTGCCAGCAGCCGTTCGTGGGGCGCTGGCAATGAGCAGTTCTTC,CASSRSWGAGNEQFF